The rows below give T cell receptor beta chains drawn from one sample of a study of T-cell reconstitution after alpha-beta-depleted transplantation in children. One entry per CDR3 protein results from TCRdb running MiXCR on the PCR reads. The table lists under 300,000 distinct CDR3 sequences, around 10% of them singletons. This material consisted of peripheral blood, taken 180 days after TCRalphabeta/CD19-depleted stem cell transplant. These receptors originate from a male patient aged 2 to 10 who had a stem cell transplant for chronic granulomatous disease, so the T cells may come from the graft donor. Both conserved end residues are part of each CDR3. D genes are given only for firm matches. Expanded clones get a size class; other rows say once, few or many, or leave the size out.

>TRBV24-1|-|TRBJ2-5|many
TGTGCCACCAGTGATTCCCGGGACAAACAAGAGACCCAGTACTTC
CATSDSRDKQETQYF
>TRBV5-6|TRBD1|TRBJ2-7|many
TGTGCCAGTAACAGGGGCAGACCACCCTACGAGCAGTACTTC
CASNRGRPPYEQYF
>TRBV10-3|TRBD2|TRBJ2-7|many
TGTGCCATCAGTGAAACTAGCGGGGGCTACGAGCAGTACTTC
CAISETSGGYEQYF
>TRBV7-9|-|TRBJ1-4|many
TGTGCCAGCAGCTGGGGGCACCGGGGGGCTAATGAAAAACTGTTTTTT
CASSWGHRGANEKLFF
>TRBV5-1|TRBD2|TRBJ2-3|many
TGCGCCAGCAGCCTTAGCGGGGGAGCAGATACGCAGTATTTT
CASSLSGGADTQYF
>TRBV20-1|-|TRBJ1-2|many
TGCAGTGCTAGCCTCTATGGCTACACCTTC
CSASLYGYTF
>TRBV5-1|TRBD1|TRBJ2-7|many
TGCGCCAGCAGCTTGCGGCCCGGGACAGCGGCCTACGAGCAGTACTTC
CASSLRPGTAAYEQYF
>TRBV7-8|-|TRBJ2-5|many
TGTGCCAGCAGCTTTGAGGAGGGAGTGGAGACCCAGTACTTC
CASSFEEGVETQYF
>TRBV5-1|-|TRBJ2-3|many
TGCGCCAGCAGCTTGCCCGAGGGGAGCGCTTACACAGATACGCAGTATTTT
CASSLPEGSAYTDTQYF
>TRBV29-1|TRBD1|TRBJ1-1|many
TGCAGCGTCCCGAGCAGGGGGCACACTGAAGCTTTCTTT
CSVPSRGHTEAFF
>TRBV21-1|-|TRBJ2-5|many
TGTGCCAGCAGCGCATGGACTAAGGGGCAAGAGACCCAGTACTTC
CASSAWTKGQETQYF
>TRBV7-3|-|TRBJ2-5|many
TGTGCCAGCAGCGCTACTTTAACCTCGGAGACCCAGTACTTC
CASSATLTSETQYF
>TRBV12-3/TRBV12-4|TRBD2|TRBJ2-3|-
TGTGCCAGCAGTTTATGGTCGGGGGGGCCTCCGTTGGATACGCAGTATTTT
CASSLWSGGPPLDTQYF
>TRBV18|-|TRBJ1-3|many
TGTGCCAGCTCCCCCAGGACACTATCCACTGGAAACACCATATATTTT
CASSPRTLSTGNTIYF
>TRBV7-2|-|TRBJ2-5|many
TGTGCCAGCAGCGAGATCGGGGACCGGCAAGAGACCCAGTACTTC
CASSEIGDRQETQYF
>TRBV6-5|-|TRBJ2-2|few
TGTGCCAGCAGTTACTTCGGAAAAAACACCGGGGAGCTGTTTTTT
CASSYFGKNTGELFF
>TRBV10-3|-|TRBJ2-5|many
TGTGCCATCAGAGCCACGACAGCTGAAGAGACCCAGTACTTC
CAIRATTAEETQYF
>TRBV18|-|TRBJ1-6|many
TGTGCCAGCTCTCCCGGAGGGCCACCCCTCCACTTT
CASSPGGPPLHF
>TRBV5-1|-|TRBJ2-5|many
TGCGCCAGCAGCTTGAAGGGGATGGAGACCCAGTACTTC
CASSLKGMETQYF
>TRBV6-2/TRBV6-3|-|TRBJ1-2|many
TGTGCCAGCAGGGGGGACTATGGCTACACCTTC
CASRGDYGYTF
>TRBV6-2/TRBV6-3|TRBD2|TRBJ2-5|many
TGTGCCAGCAGATGGAGCGGGGGGGCTGAGACCCAGTACTTC
CASRWSGGAETQYF
>TRBV5-1|-|TRBJ2-5|many
TGCGCCAGCAGCTTGGTGGGCCCAGAGACCCAGTACTTC
CASSLVGPETQYF
>TRBV29-1|-|TRBJ2-2|many
TGCAGCGTTGAAGTTGGTGGGAGTGGTACCGGGGAGCTGTTTTTT
CSVEVGGSGTGELFF
>TRBV29-1|-|TRBJ2-2|many
TGCAGCGTTTCGGGGGCCGGGGAGCTGTTTTTT
CSVSGAGELFF
>TRBV25-1|-|TRBJ1-1|many
TGTGCCAGCAGTGTAAACAGGAACACTGAAGCTTTCTTT
CASSVNRNTEAFF